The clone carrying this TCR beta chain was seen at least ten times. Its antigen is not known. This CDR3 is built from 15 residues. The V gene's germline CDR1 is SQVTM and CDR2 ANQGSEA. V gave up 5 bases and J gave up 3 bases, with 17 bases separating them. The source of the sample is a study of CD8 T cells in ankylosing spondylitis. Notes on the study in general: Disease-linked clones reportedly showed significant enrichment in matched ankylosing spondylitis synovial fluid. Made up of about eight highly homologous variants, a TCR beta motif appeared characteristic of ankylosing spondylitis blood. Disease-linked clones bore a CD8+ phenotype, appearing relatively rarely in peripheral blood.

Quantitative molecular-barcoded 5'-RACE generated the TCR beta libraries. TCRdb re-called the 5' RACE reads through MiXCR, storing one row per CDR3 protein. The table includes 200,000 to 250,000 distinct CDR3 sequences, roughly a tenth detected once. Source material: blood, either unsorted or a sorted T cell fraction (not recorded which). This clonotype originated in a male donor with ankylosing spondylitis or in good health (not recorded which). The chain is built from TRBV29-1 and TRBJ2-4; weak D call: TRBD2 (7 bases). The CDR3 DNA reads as TGCAGCGTTACTCCGGAGGGAGGGGGCAAAAACATTCAGTACTTC. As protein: CSVTPEGGGKNIQYF.